These T cell receptor beta chains were read from a single sample in a study of cytomegalovirus exposure and HLA in healthy donors. Generated by immunoSEQ multiplex PCR, the TCRdb table keeps only in-frame clones and is missing some. This table has 150,000 to 200,000 clones, roughly 80% appearing once. Sequencing was performed on PBMCs. Receptor source: a woman aged 45-59 years in good health and CMV-seronegative. Each CDR3 is given with its conserved first and last residue. A D gene is named only where the DNA matches it firmly. Some rows mark clone size as missing; the rest say once, few, many or name a class of expanded clone.

j_gene: TRBJ2-7
abundance: few
d_gene: NA
v_gene: TRBV27
CDR3nt: TGTGCCAGCAGTTTATATGCGGAAACCTACGAGCAGTACTTC
CDR3aa: CASSLYAETYEQYF

j_gene: TRBJ2-2
abundance: few
d_gene: TRBD1
v_gene: TRBV11-3
CDR3nt: TGTGCCAGCCGCCCGGGACAGGGGACCGGGGAGCTGTTTTTT
CDR3aa: CASRPGQGTGELFF

j_gene: TRBJ2-1
abundance: NA
d_gene: TRBD2
v_gene: TRBV4-3
CDR3nt: TGCGCCAGCAGCCAGCGACTAGCGACGGGAATTGAGACCTACAATGAGCAGTTCTTC
CDR3aa: CASSQRLATGIETYNEQFF

j_gene: TRBJ1-5
abundance: NA
d_gene: NA
v_gene: TRBV27
CDR3nt: TGTGCCAGCAGTTTTTCGGGAATACAGCCCCAGCATTTT
CDR3aa: CASSFSGIQPQHF

j_gene: TRBJ2-7
abundance: NA
d_gene: TRBD1
v_gene: TRBV19
CDR3nt: TGTGCCAGTAGTAGGACAGGGGCGACCTACGAGCAGTACTTC
CDR3aa: CASSRTGATYEQYF

j_gene: TRBJ2-2
abundance: NA
d_gene: TRBD2
v_gene: TRBV4-1
CDR3nt: TGCGCCAGCAGCCCCGGCGGGGGGCCCGGGGAGCTGTTTTTT
CDR3aa: CASSPGGGPGELFF

j_gene: TRBJ2-7
abundance: NA
d_gene: NA
v_gene: TRBV5-8
CDR3nt: TGTGCCAGCAGCTCCCGGGGCGAGCAGTACTTC
CDR3aa: CASSSRGEQYF

j_gene: TRBJ2-7
abundance: NA
d_gene: TRBD1
v_gene: TRBV28
CDR3nt: TGTGCCAGCAGTTCGACAGGGCTCAGCTCCTACGAGCAGTACTTC
CDR3aa: CASSSTGLSSYEQYF

j_gene: TRBJ2-7
abundance: NA
d_gene: NA
v_gene: TRBV5-8
CDR3nt: TGTGCCAGCAGCTTCGGGTCTTCCTACGAGCAGTACTTC
CDR3aa: CASSFGSSYEQYF

j_gene: TRBJ1-3
abundance: once
d_gene: TRBD1
v_gene: TRBV18
CDR3nt: TGTGCCAGCTCACCACCACAGGGGGAAAACACCATATATTTT
CDR3aa: CASSPPQGENTIYF

j_gene: TRBJ2-5
abundance: NA
d_gene: TRBD2
v_gene: TRBV27
CDR3nt: TGTGCCAGCAGTTTCATCAGCGGGAGGGGAGAGACCCAGTACTTC
CDR3aa: CASSFISGRGETQYF

j_gene: TRBJ2-3
abundance: NA
d_gene: NA
v_gene: TRBV21-1
CDR3nt: TGTGCCAGCAGACACGGGGCAGATACGCAGTATTTT
CDR3aa: CASRHGADTQYF